The source of this TCR beta chain is a study of blood T cell repertoires in COVID-19. Across the whole study: Samples came from the United States, Italy and Spain, spanning acute and convalescent COVID-19. PBMCs, B-cell-depleted T cells, or T cells were the source of the cDNA or gDNA that made up the material.

The CDR3 extends over 13 amino acids. The germline gives CDR1 LGHDT, CDR2 YNNKEL (reference sequence). V was cut by 2 bases and J by 4 bases, with 7 bases left in between. In the authors' workflow: Estimates of nucleated cell counts were drawn from the amplification of reference gene primers. Clones were read by immunoSEQ multiplex PCR, and TCRdb kept only the in-frame ones, dropping some. That table furnishes V, J and clone size, whereas the DNA furnished D and trimming. The sample includes approximately 50,000 clones, around 86% seen only once; the top ten take under 8.5%. This TCR derives from a man in his fifties or sixties with active COVID-19. The sample was peripheral blood. The V gene is TRBV3-1 (or the pseudogene TRBV3-2), the J gene TRBJ2-3, with a possible D match to TRBD2 (6 bases). Here the CDR3 reads CASSQREADTQYF. In nucleotides, the CDR3 is TGTGCCAGCAGCCAAAGGGAGGCAGATACGCAGTATTTT.